This TCR beta chain was sequenced during a study of glioma-infiltrating T cells after dendritic cell vaccination. Study summary: Patients received three intradermal dendritic cell vaccine injections at biweekly intervals.

Trimming stripped 7 bases from V and 5 bases from J, with 14 bases between. This CDR3 contains 12 residues. Germline values: CDR1 GTSNPN, CDR2 SVGIG (reference sequence). The repertoire was sequenced with immunoSEQ multiplex PCR; TCRdb's copy has only in-frame clones and lacks some. This table has under 100,000 clones, more than 70% appearing once. This sequence was found in a human donor with glioblastoma. The J gene is TRBJ1-1, the V gene TRBV30, with a tentative D call TRBD1 (5 bases). The sample was blood, taken before dendritic cell vaccination. Here the CDR3 DNA reads TGTGCCTCCCCTAGGAGGGGAACTGAAGCTTTCTTT. Translating it yields CASPRRGTEAFF.